This T cell receptor (beta chain) was observed in a study of T cell repertoires in cytomegalovirus infection. Study as a whole: Both a matching HLA type and CMV infection were indicated by public TCR beta signatures. Findings of the study overall: CMV carriers with the relevant HLA were identified by cumulative public TCR beta family frequency.

TCRdb independently ran MiXCR on the reads; one entry per CDR3 protein. Of fewer than 300,000 distinct CDR3 sequences in the sample, about a quarter were seen once. This clonotype was counted at least ten times. Antigen specificity is unknown. Germline values: CDR1 KGHDR, CDR2 SFDVKD. The CDR3 contains 15 residues. V lost 3 bases and J lost 2, with 7 bases in between. The chain is built from TRBV24-1 and TRBJ2-6, with TRBD2 as a possible D gene (6 bases). The TCR originated in a human donor in good health (CMV status not recorded). Some clones in this sample may be carry-over from other donors' samples. The sample taken for sequencing was PBMCs. CDR3 nucleotides: TGTGCCACCAGTGATCCGGGGGCTGGGGCCAACGTCCTGACTTTC. Its translation is CATSDPGAGANVLTF.